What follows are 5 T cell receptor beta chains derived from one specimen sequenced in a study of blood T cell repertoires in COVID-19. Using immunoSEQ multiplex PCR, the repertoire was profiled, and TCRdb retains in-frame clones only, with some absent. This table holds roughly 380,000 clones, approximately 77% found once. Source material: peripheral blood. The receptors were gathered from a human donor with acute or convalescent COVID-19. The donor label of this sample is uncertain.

The CDR3 DNA reads TGTGCCAGCAGCTTCCAGAACACTGAAGCTTTCTTT. Its translation: CASSFQNTEAFF. V gene TRBV11-2 combines with J gene TRBJ1-1; D remains ambiguous. V was shortened by 3 bases and J by 1 base, with 3 bases between the two germline ends. Germline V lookup: CDR1 SGHAT, CDR2 FQNNGV. The CDR3 spans 12 residues.

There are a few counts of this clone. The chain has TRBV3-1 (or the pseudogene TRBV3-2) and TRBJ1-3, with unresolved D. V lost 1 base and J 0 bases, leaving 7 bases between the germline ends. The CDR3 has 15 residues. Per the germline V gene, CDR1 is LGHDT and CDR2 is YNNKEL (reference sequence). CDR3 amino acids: CASSQGPFSGNTIYF. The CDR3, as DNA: TGTGCCAGCAGCCAAGGTCCCTTCTCTGGAAACACCATATATTTT.

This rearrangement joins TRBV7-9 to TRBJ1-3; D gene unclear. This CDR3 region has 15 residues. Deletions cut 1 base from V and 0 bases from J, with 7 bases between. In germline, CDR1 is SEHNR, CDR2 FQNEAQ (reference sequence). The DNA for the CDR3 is TGTGCCAGCAGCTTAGGCGCTCCCTCTGGAAACACCATATATTTT. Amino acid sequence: CASSLGAPSGNTIYF.

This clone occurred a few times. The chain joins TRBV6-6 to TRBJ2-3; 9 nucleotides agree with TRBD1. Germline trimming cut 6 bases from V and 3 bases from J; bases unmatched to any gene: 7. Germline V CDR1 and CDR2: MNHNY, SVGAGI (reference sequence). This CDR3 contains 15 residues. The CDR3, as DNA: TGTGCCAGCAGCAGAACAGGGGGCGGGACAGATACGCAGTATTTT. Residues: CASSRTGGGTDTQYF.

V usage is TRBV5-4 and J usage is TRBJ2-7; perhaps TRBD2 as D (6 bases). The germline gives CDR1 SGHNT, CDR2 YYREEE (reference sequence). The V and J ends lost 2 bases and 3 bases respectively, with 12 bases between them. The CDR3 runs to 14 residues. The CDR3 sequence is CASSFSGRLYEQYF. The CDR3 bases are TGTGCCAGCAGCTTTTCCGGGAGACTCTACGAGCAGTACTTC.